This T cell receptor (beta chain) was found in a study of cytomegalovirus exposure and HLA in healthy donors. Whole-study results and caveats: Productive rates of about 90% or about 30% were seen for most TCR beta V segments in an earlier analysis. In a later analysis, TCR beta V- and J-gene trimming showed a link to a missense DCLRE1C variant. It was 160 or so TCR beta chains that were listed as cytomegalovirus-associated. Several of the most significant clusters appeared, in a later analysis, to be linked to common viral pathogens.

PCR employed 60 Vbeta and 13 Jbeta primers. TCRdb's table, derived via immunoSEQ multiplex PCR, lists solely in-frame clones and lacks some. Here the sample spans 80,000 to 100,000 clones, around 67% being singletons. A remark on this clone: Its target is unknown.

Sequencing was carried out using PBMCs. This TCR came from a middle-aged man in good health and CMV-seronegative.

CDR3 bases: TGTGCCAGCAGCCGGACGGGGGTGGCAGATACGCAGTATTTT. Its translation is CASSRTGVADTQYF. The rearrangement links TRBV7-3 to TRBJ2-3; tentative D call: TRBD2 (6 bases). Germline CDR1 reads SGHTA; CDR2 reads FQGTGA. Trimming pared 5 bases from V and 4 bases from J, leaving 13 bases between. The CDR3 spans 14 residues.